This TCR beta chain was sequenced in a study of T-cell memory formation after mild COVID-19. The study, taken as a whole, reports: There were some responding clones in pre-infection memory, which suggested that cross-reactive memory had joined. CD4+ contracting clones were mainly CM and EM; CD8+ ones, EMRA.

This CDR3 has 12 amino acids. The V gene's germline CDR1 is DFQATT and CDR2 SNEGSKA (reference sequence). Trimming pared 2 bases from V and 7 bases from J, leaving 12 bases between. This clonotype was counted ten times or more. What it binds is not known. TCRdb reanalysed the 5' RACE reads using MiXCR and keeps one entry per CDR3 protein. The table lists about 13,000 distinct CDR3 sequences, around 15% of them singletons, with around 53% in the top ten. This chain links TRBV20-1 with TRBJ2-7; D call uncertain. The receptor was derived from a man aged 18 to 35 who had mild COVID-19 (a few samples of this study predate the infection). Cell type and time point are not known. The sample consisted of PBMCs or a T cell subset sorted from them (not recorded which). CDR3 region: CSARPIWDEQYV. CDR3 in DNA: TGCAGTGCTAGACCCATCTGGGATGAGCAGTACGTC.